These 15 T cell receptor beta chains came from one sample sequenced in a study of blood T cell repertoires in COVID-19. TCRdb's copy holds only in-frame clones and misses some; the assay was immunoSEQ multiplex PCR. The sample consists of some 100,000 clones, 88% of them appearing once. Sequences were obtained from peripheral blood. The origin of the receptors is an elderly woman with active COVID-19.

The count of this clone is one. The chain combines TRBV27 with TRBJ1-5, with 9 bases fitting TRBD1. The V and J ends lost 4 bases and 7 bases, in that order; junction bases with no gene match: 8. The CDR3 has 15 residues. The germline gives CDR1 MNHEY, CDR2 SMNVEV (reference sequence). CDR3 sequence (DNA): TGTGCCAGCAGTTCCGGGACAGGGTTTCGGCAGCCCCAGCATTTT. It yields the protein CASSSGTGFRQPQHF.

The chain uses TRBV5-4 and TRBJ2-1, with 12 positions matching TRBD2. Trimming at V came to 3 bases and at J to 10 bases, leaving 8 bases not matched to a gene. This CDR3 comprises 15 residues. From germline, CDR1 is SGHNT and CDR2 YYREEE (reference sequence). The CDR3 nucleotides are TGTGCCAGCAGCTCGGGACTAGCGGGTGGCGGGGAGCAGTTCTTC. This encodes CASSSGLAGGGEQFF.

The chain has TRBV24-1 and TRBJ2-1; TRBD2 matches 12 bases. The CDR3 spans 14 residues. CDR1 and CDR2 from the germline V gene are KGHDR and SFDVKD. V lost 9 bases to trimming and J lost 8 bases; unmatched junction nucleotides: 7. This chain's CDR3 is CATRTSGMVYEQFF. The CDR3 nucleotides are TGTGCCACCCGGACTAGCGGGATGGTGTATGAGCAGTTCTTC.

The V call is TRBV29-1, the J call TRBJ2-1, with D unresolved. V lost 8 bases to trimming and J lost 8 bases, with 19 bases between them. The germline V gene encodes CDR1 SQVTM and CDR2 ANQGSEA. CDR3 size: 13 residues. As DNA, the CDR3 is TGCAGCATTGCGAAAACGAGGAGCGATGAGCAGTTCTTC. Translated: CSIAKTRSDEQFF.

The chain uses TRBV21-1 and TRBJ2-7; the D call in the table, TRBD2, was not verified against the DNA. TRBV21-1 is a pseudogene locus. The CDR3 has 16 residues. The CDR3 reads CASSERGGPFSYEQYF. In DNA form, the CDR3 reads TGTGCCAGCAGCGAAAGGGGAGGGCCCTTCTCCTACGAGCAGTACTTC.

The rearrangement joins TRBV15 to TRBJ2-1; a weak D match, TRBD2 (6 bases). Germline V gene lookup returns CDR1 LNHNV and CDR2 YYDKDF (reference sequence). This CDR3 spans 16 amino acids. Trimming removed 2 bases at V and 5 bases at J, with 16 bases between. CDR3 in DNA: TGTGCCACCAGCAGATCCAAGTCAACGGGGGACAATGAGCAGTTCTTC. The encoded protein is CATSRSKSTGDNEQFF.

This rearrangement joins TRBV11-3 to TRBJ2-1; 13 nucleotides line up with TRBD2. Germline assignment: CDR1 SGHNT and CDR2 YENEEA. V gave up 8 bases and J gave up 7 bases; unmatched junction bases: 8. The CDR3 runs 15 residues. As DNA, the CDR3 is TGTGCCAGCCAACAGGGACTAGCGGGAAATAATGAGCAGTTCTTC. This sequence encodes CASQQGLAGNNEQFF.

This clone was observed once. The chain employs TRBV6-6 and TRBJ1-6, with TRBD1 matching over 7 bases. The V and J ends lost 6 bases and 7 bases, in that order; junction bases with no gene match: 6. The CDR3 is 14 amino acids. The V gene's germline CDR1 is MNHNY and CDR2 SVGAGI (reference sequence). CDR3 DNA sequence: TGTGCCAGCAGGGACCCGGGACAGAATTCACCCCTCCACTTT. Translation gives CASRDPGQNSPLHF.

The CDR3 sequence is CATSDSGVTHGYTF. The CDR3 bases are TGTGCCACCAGTGACTCCGGGGTGACGCATGGCTACACCTTC. The chain employs TRBV24-1 and TRBJ1-2; no reliable D call. Germline values: CDR1 KGHDR, CDR2 SFDVKD. The germline V and J ends were trimmed by 4 bases and 6 bases, with 14 bases remaining between them. The CDR3 runs to 14 residues.

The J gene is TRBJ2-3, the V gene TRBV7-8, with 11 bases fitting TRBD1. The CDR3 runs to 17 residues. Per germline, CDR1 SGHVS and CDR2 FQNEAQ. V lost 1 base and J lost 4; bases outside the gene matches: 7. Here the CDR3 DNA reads TGTGCCAGCAGCTTAGGGACAGGGGGCAGTAGCCCAGATACGCAGTATTTT. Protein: CASSLGTGGSSPDTQYF.

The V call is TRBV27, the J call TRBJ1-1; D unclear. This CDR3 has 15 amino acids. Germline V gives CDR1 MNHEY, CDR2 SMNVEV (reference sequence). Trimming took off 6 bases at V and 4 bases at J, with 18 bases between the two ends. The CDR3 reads CASSPRRRAGTEAFF. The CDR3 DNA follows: TGTGCCAGCAGCCCCAGAAGGAGGGCGGGCACTGAAGCTTTCTTT.

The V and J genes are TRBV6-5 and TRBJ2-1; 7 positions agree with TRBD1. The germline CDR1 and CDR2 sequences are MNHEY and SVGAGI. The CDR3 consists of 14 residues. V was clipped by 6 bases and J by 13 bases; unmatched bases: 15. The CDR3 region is CASRSTGDRNPQFF. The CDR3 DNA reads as TGTGCCAGCAGGTCCACCGGGGACAGAAATCCCCAGTTCTTC.

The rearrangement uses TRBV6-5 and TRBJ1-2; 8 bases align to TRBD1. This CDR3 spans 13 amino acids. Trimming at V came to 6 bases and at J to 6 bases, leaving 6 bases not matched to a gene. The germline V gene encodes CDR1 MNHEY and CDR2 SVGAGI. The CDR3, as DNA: TGTGCCAGCAGACCAGGACAGGGCAATGGCTACACCTTC. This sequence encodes CASRPGQGNGYTF.

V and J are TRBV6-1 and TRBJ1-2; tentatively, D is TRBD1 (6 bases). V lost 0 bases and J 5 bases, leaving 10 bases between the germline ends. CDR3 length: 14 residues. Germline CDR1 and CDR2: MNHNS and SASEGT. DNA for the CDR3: TGTGCCAGCAGTGAAGCTCAGGGGCCATATGGCTACACCTTC. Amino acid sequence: CASSEAQGPYGYTF.

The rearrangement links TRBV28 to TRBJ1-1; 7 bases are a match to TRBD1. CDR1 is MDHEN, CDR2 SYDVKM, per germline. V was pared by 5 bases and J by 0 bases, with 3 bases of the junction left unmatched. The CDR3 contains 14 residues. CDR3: CASSDREMNTEAFF. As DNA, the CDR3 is TGTGCCAGCAGTGACAGGGAGATGAACACTGAAGCTTTCTTT.